This T cell receptor (beta chain) was obtained from a study of regulatory T cells in long-lasting Graves disease (dated by TCRdb to the early 2020s). In terms of the full investigation: Newly diagnosed Graves' disease patients had taken antithyroid drugs for less than 3 months. Patients with persistent Graves' disease were compared with patients with newly diagnosed Graves' disease using TCR sequencing and RNA sequencing of peripheral blood. The study was conducted in China and was registered as a clinical trial. TCR sequencing covered approximately 13 persistent and 20 or so newly diagnosed Graves' disease patients, around 35 samples in total. The research as a whole found: Patients with persistent disease shared more public clonotypes (under 3,000) than newly diagnosed patients did (about 1,000). The small sample size was acknowledged by the authors as a limitation that may reduce accuracy. Sequencing and analysis were restricted to the TCR beta chain. Lower TCR Shannon entropy and fewer highly expanded clones were observed in persistent Graves' disease patients than in newly diagnosed patients, which suggested clonal expansion. Only peripheral blood was studied, because thyroid tissue, the primary lesion, was inaccessible. Preferential use of TRBV28, TRBJ1-2 and TRBJ2-5 was observed in persistent disease, whereas TRBV20-1 and TRBJ2-1 were favored in newly diagnosed disease.

Library method: multiplex PCR. Data came from an Illumina HiSeq 4000. TCR beta libraries were built with iRepertoire HTBI primers and Arm-PCR amplification of CDR3 regions. Before sequencing, the PCR products underwent gel purification. Under the source paper's analysis protocol: A total of roughly 67 TRBV and some 15 TRBJ segments were identified across samples and were used for gene usage analysis of CDR3 amino acid clonotypes. Filtered high-quality paired reads were merged into contigs using COPE and FqMerger. BLAST was used to align contigs to IMGT TRBV, TRBD and TRBJ reference genes, and CDR3 was defined according to IMGT. Highly expanded clones were defined as clonotypes with a frequency above 0.1%. Shannon entropy was used to measure repertoire diversity, and the Gini coefficient was used to measure V-J evenness. A clonotype was considered public if more than one individual shared it. The raw public data were reprocessed by TCRdb itself: fastp quality trimming at Q25, MiXCR clonotype calling, in-frame beta chains only. Each entry merges the rows of one CDR3 protein and shows their most common DNA and genes. These V and J calls originate from TCRdb's pipeline instead of the authors' own analysis. The sample table records 350,000 to 400,000 distinct CDR3 sequences; 15% to 18% of these occur just once. About 20% of the sample is held by the ten biggest clonotypes.

There are 13 amino acids in the CDR3, from cysteine to phenylalanine inclusive. Solely the CDR3 DNA is kept, with 39 bases framed from the first base. A distance of 7 bases separates the germline ends of V and J, which lose 3 bases and 2 bases respectively. This clonotype has a count of ten or more. Its cognate antigen has yet to be identified. No qualities accompany the bases; no much larger clone lies one base away. The sample's time point, from its label and the paper: newly diagnosed GD, antithyroid drugs for less than 3 months. For both TCR sequencing and RNA sequencing, RNA was extracted from PBMCs using TRIzol. The diagnosis of Graves' disease was made according to American Thyroid Association guidelines. Patients for the study were recruited at an endocrinology department in Xi'an, China. Each patient gave approximately 8.8 milliliters of peripheral blood, collected in an EDTA anticoagulant tube. PBMCs were isolated by Ficoll Paque Plus density gradient separation without further T cell sorting. An Agilent 2100 Bioanalyzer and agarose gel were used to check RNA quality, and a NanoDrop 2000 was used to measure RNA concentration.

The source material was peripheral blood mononuclear cells (PBMCs), sampled at new diagnosis, from a patient treated with antithyroid drugs. The sequence derives from a female donor with Graves disease. The V gene is TRBV12-3 or TRBV12-4 and the J gene is TRBJ2-5, with no confidently assigned D gene. The bases are TGTGCCAGCAGTTTGCCCTTTCAAGAGACCCAGTACTTC. This sequence encodes CASSLPFQETQYF.